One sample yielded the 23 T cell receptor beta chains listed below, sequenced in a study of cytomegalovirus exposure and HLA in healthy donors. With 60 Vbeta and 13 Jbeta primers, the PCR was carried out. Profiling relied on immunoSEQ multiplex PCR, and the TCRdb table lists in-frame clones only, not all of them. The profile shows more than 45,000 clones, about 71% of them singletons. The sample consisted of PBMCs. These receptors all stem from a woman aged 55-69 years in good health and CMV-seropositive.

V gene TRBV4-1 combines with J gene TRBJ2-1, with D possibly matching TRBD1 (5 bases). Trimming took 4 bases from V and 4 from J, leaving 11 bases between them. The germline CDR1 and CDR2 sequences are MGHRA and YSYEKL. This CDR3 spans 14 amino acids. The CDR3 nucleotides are TGCGCCAGCAGCCGGGTAGGGGCTTACAATGAGCAGTTCTTC. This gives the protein CASSRVGAYNEQFF.

The CDR3 nucleotides are TGTGCCAGCGCGCGGGGTCCGAACACCGGGGAGCTGTTTTTT. Amino acid sequence: CASARGPNTGELFF. The J gene is TRBJ2-2, the V gene TRBV6-5; D may be TRBD2 (6 bases). Looked up from germline, CDR1 is MNHEY and CDR2 is SVGAGI. The V gene lost 8 bases and the J gene lost 0 bases, with 10 bases spanning the gap. This CDR3 spans 14 amino acids.

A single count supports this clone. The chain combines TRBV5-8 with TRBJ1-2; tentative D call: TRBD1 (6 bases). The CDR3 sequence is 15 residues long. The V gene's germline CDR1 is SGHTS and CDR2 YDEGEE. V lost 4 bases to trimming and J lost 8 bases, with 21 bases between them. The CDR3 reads CASSTLQGVLRGYTF. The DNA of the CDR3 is TGTGCCAGCAGCACCCTACAGGGAGTACTTAGAGGCTACACCTTC.

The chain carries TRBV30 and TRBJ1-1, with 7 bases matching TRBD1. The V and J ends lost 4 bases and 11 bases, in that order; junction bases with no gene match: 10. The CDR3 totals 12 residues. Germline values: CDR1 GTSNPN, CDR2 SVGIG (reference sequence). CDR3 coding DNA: TGTGCCTGGAACCTAATCGCAGGGGGGGCTTTCTTT. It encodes CAWNLIAGGAFF. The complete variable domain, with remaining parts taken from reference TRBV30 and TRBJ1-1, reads SQTIHQWPATLVQPVGSPLSLECTVEGTSNPNLYWYRQAAGRGLQLLFYSVGIGQISSEVPQNLSASRPQDRQFILSSKKLLLSDSGFYLCAWNLIAGGAFFGQGTRLTVV.

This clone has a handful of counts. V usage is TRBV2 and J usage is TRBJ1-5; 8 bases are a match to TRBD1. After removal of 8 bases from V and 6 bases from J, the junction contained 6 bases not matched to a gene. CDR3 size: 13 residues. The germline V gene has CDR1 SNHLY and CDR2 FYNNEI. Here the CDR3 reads CASEQGAAQPQHF. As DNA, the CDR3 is TGTGCCAGCGAGCAGGGGGCGGCTCAGCCCCAGCATTTT.

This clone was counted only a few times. The CDR3 protein is CASSLGLGTYNEQFF. The CDR3, as DNA: TGTGCCAGCAGCTTAGGTCTCGGGACCTACAATGAGCAGTTCTTC. The V and J genes are TRBV7-3 and TRBJ2-1; the D gene is possibly TRBD2 (5 bases). CDR1 SGHTA and CDR2 FQGTGA come from the germline V gene. The CDR3 is 15 residues long. V was cut by 2 bases and J by 2 bases, with 10 bases left in between. Full variable domain (missing parts from reference TRBV7-3 and TRBJ2-1): GAGVSQTPSNKVTEKGKYVELRCDPISGHTALYWYRQSLGQGPEFLIYFQGTGAADDSGLPNDRFFAVRPEGSVSTLKIQRTERGDSAVYLCASSLGLGTYNEQFFGPGTRLTVL.

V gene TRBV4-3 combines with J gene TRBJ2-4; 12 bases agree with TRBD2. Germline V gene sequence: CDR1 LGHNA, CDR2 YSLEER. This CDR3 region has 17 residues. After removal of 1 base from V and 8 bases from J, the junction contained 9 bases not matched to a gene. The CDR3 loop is CASSQVVLAGGRDIQYF. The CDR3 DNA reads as TGCGCCAGCAGCCAAGTTGTACTAGCGGGGGGCAGGGACATTCAGTACTTC.

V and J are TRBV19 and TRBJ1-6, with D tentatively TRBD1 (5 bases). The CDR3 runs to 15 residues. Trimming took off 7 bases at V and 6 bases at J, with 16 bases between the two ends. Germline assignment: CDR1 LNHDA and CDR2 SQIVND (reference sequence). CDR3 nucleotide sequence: TGTGCCAGTACTATTGGACACCTCCTTAATTCACCCCTCCACTTT. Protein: CASTIGHLLNSPLHF.

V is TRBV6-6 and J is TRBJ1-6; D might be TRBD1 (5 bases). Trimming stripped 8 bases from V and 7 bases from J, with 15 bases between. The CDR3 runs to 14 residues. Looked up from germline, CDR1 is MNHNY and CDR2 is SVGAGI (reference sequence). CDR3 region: CASGGGVQNSPLHF. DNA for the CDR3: TGTGCCAGCGGTGGAGGGGTACAAAATTCACCCCTCCACTTT.

CDR3 DNA sequence: TGTGCCTGGAGTGGTCTAATCCAAGAGACCCAGTACTTC. Its translation: CAWSGLIQETQYF. The V gene is TRBV30, the J gene TRBJ2-5; D unclear. Germline loops: CDR1 GTSNPN, CDR2 SVGIG (reference sequence). The length of the CDR3 is 13 residues. The V end lost 1 base, the J end lost 1 base, and 7 bases lay between the germline ends.

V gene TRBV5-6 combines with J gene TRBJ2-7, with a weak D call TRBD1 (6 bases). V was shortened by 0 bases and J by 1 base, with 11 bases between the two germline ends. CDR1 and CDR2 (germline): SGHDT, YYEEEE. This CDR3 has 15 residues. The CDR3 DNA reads TGTGCCAGCAGCTTGGGCAGGGGTGGGTCCTACGAGCAGTACTTC. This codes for CASSLGRGGSYEQYF.

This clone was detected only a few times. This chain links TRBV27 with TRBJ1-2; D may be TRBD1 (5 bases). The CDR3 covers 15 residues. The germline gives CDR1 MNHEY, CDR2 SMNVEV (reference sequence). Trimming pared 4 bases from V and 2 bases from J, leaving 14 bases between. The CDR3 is CASSSHWGSNYGYTF. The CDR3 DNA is TGTGCCAGCAGTTCTCACTGGGGCAGCAACTATGGCTACACCTTC.

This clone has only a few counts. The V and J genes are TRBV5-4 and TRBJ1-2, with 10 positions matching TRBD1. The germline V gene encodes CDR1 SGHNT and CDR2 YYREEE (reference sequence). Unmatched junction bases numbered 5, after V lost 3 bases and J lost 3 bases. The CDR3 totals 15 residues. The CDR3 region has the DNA TGTGCCAGCAGCTGGTTGGGGACAGGGGACTATGGCTACACCTTC. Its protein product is CASSWLGTGDYGYTF.

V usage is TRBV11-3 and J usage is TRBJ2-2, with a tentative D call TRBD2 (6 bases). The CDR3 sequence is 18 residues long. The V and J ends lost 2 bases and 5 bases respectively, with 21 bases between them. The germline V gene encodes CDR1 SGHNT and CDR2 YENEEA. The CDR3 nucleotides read TGTGCCAGCAGCTTATCATCTAGTGGGGGGTCTAGGACCGGGGAGCTGTTTTTT. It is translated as CASSLSSSGGSRTGELFF.

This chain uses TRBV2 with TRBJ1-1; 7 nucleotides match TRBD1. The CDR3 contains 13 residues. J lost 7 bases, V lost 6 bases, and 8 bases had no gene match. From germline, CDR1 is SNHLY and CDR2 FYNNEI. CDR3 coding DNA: TGTGCCAGCAGGACCGGACAGGCGGGTGAAGCTTTCTTT. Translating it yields CASRTGQAGEAFF.

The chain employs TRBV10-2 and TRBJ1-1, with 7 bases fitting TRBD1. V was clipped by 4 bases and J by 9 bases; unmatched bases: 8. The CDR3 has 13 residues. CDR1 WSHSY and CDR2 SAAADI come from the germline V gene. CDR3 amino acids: CASSGPGQRKAFF. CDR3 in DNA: TGCGCCAGCAGTGGCCCGGGACAGAGAAAAGCTTTCTTT.

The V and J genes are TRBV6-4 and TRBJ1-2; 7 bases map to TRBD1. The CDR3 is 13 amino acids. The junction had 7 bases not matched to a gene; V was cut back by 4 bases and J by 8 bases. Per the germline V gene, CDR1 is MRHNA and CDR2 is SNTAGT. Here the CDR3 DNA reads TGTGCCAGCAGTGGACAGGGATTAGGAGGCTACACCTTC. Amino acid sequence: CASSGQGLGGYTF.

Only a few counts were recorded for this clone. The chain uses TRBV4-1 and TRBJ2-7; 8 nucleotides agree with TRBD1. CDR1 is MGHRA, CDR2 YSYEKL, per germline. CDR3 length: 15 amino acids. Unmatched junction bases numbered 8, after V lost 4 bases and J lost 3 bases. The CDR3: CASSPAGQDLYEQYF. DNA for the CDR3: TGCGCCAGCAGCCCTGCGGGACAGGATCTCTACGAGCAGTACTTC.

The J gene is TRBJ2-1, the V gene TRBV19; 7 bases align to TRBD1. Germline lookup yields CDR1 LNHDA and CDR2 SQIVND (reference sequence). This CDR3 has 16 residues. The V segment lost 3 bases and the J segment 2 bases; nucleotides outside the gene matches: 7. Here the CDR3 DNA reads TGTGCCAGTAGTATGGAAATCAGGGGGACCTACAATGAGCAGTTCTTC. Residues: CASSMEIRGTYNEQFF. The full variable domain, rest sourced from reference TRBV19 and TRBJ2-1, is DGGITQSPKYLFRKEGQNVTLSCEQNLNHDAMYWYRQDPGQGLRLIYYSQIVNDFQKGDIAEGYSVSREKKESFPLTVTSAQKNPTAFYLCASSMEIRGTYNEQFFGPGTRLTVL.

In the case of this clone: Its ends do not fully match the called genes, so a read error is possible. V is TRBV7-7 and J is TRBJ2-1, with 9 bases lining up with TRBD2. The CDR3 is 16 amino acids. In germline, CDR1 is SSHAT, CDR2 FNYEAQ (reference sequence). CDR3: CASSLRIGTSSGEQFF. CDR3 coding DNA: TGTGCTAGCAGCCTTCGTATCGGGACTAGCTCGGGTGAGCAGTTCTTC. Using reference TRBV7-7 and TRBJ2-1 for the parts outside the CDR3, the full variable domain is GAGVSQSPRYKVTKRGQDVTLRCDPISSHATLYWYQQALGQGPEFLTYFNYEAQPDKSGLPSDRFSAERPEGSISTLTIQRTEQRDSAMYRCASSLRIGTSSGEQFFGPGTRLTVL.

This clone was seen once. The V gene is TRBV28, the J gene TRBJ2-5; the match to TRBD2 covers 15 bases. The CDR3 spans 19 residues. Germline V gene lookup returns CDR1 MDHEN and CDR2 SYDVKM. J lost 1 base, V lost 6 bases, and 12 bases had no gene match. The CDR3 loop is CASRPLRGLAGGSQETQYF. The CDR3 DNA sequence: TGTGCCAGCAGGCCCCTGCGGGGACTAGCGGGGGGCTCCCAAGAGACCCAGTACTTC.

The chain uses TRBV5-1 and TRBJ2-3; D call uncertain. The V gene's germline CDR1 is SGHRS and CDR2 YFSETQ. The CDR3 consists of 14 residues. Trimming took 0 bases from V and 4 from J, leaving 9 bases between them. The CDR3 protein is CASSLGAVADTQYF. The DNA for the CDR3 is TGCGCCAGCAGCTTGGGAGCCGTTGCAGATACGCAGTATTTT.

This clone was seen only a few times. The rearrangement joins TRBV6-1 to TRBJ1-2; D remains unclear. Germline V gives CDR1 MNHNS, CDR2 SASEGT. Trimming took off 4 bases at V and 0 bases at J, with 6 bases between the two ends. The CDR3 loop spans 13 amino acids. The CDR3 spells CASSAQPNYGYTF. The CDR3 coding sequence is TGTGCCAGCAGTGCACAGCCTAACTATGGCTACACCTTC.